Each of the 19 T cell receptor beta chains below was sequenced from the same sample in a study of vaccination effects on CD4 cells after COVID-19. Measured with immunoSEQ multiplex PCR; TCRdb has only the in-frame clones, and not every one. The table lists more than 11,000 clones, 76% of them singletons. These receptors lack a known antigen. With the ViraFEST assay, the study expanded antigen-specific CD4+ T cells using viral peptide pools, then sequenced them. Following an approximately eleven-day culture, CD4+ T cells were purified. Specimen: CD4+ T cells from PBMCs cultured with HCoV-229E spike peptides, collected before COVID-19 vaccination. The receptors were gathered from a human donor who received a COVID-19 vaccine.

The genes are TRBV6-5 and TRBJ1-2; D may be TRBD1 (6 bases). The CDR3 loop spans 13 amino acids. The germline V and J ends were trimmed by 6 bases and 3 bases, with 11 bases remaining between them. CDR1 and CDR2 (germline): MNHEY, SVGAGI. CDR3 sequence: CASRTGGYYGYTF. As DNA, the CDR3 is TGTGCCAGCAGGACGGGGGGCTACTATGGCTACACCTTC.

This rearrangement joins TRBV21-1 to TRBJ2-1; the table's D call, TRBD1, was not checked against the DNA. TRBV21-1 is reported as a pseudogene. The CDR3 extends over 13 amino acids. The CDR3 here is CASNLLQGNEQFF. Here the CDR3 DNA reads TGTGCCAGCAACCTTCTACAGGGGAATGAGCAGTTCTTC.

This rearrangement joins TRBV19 to TRBJ1-1; the match to TRBD1 covers 9 bases. The CDR3 runs 16 residues. CDR1 LNHDA and CDR2 SQIVND come from the germline V gene (reference sequence). With V trimmed by 5 bases and J by 1 base, 8 bases remained unmatched. The CDR3 protein is CASSARQGVGNTEAFF. The DNA for the CDR3 is TGTGCCAGTAGTGCAAGACAGGGGGTGGGGAACACTGAAGCTTTCTTT.

The chain has TRBV2 and TRBJ1-6; TRBD1 matches 7 bases. The V gene's germline CDR1 is SNHLY and CDR2 FYNNEI. J lost 4 bases, V lost 10 bases, and 4 bases had no gene match. The CDR3 is 13 residues long. The CDR3 nucleotides read TGTGCCATCAGGGACAGTTATAATTCACCCCTCCACTTT. Amino acid sequence: CAIRDSYNSPLHF.

The V gene is TRBV9, the J gene TRBJ2-5; D uncertain. V lost 4 bases, J lost 0 bases, and 7 bases lay in between. The CDR3 has 13 residues. Per the germline V gene, CDR1 is SGDLS and CDR2 is YYNGEE. CDR3 sequence: CASSIRDQETQYF. The CDR3 DNA reads TGTGCCAGCAGCATCCGGGACCAAGAGACCCAGTACTTC. The whole variable domain, filled in from reference TRBV9 and TRBJ2-5, reads DSGVTQTPKHLITATGQRVTLRCSPRSGDLSVYWYQQSLDQGLQFLIQYYNGEERAKGNILERFSAQQFPDLHSELNLSSLELGDSALYFCASSIRDQETQYFGPGTRLLVL.

In its sample, this clone was seen a few times. The V gene is TRBV6-2 or TRBV6-3, the J gene TRBJ1-5; D uncertain. This CDR3 is 15 amino acids long. With 5 bases removed from V and 2 bases from J, the gap between germline ends came to 13 bases. CDR1 and CDR2 from the germline V gene are MNHEY and SVGEGT. The CDR3 spells CASSRPGLGNQPQHF. The DNA for the CDR3 is TGTGCCAGCAGTCGACCGGGTTTGGGCAATCAGCCCCAGCATTTT.

In this sample, this clone turned up once. The junction and the germline gene differ at one end; a read error may be behind it. This chain uses TRBV7-7 with TRBJ2-1; D remains unclear. Germline values: CDR1 SSHAT, CDR2 FNYEAQ (reference sequence). The CDR3 extends over 13 amino acids. In DNA form, the CDR3 reads TGTGCTAGCAGTCTAGGGCCTAGGGATGAGCAGTTCTTC. This sequence encodes CASSLGPRDEQFF.

V is TRBV29-1 and J is TRBJ2-7; TRBD1 might be the D (6 bases). The CDR3 contains 12 residues. CDR1 SQVTM and CDR2 ANQGSEA come from the germline V gene. V lost 3 bases to trimming and J lost 3 bases, with 9 bases between them. CDR3 in DNA: TGCAGCGTTGAGGACAGCCTCTACGAGCAGTACTTC. The encoded protein is CSVEDSLYEQYF.

Concerning this clone itself: The junction does not match germline at one end; this may be a read error. The V call is TRBV24-1, the J call TRBJ1-2; D not certain. In germline, CDR1 is KGHDR, CDR2 SFDVKD. This CDR3 contains 12 residues. CDR3 in amino acids: CATSDPLGVKSF. CDR3 bases: TGTGCCACCAGTGACCCACTTGGGGTTAAGTCCTTC.

The chain combines TRBV5-1 with TRBJ2-3; 10 bases agree with TRBD1. In germline, CDR1 is SGHRS, CDR2 YFSETQ. The CDR3 contains 15 residues. Trimming removed 6 bases from V and 5 bases from J; junction bases left unmatched: 9. CDR3 nucleotides: TGCGCCAGCAAAGGTGGGACAGGGGCCGGAGATACGCAGTATTTT. It codes for CASKGGTGAGDTQYF.

This clone occurred a few times. The V call is TRBV28, the J call TRBJ1-5; 9 positions match TRBD1. J was trimmed by 2 bases and V by 7 bases; bases with no gene match: 6. The CDR3 extends over 15 amino acids. Germline values: CDR1 MDHEN, CDR2 SYDVKM. CDR3 region: CASNLRTGGNQPQHF. The CDR3 nucleotides read TGTGCCAGCAATCTGCGGACAGGGGGCAATCAGCCCCAGCATTTT.

V gene TRBV7-9 combines with J gene TRBJ2-5, with a tentative D call TRBD2 (5 bases). Germline V lookup: CDR1 SEHNR, CDR2 FQNEAQ (reference sequence). Trimming stripped 1 base from V and 2 bases from J, with 8 bases between. This CDR3 spans 14 amino acids. CDR3 coding DNA: TGTGCCAGCAGCTTAGTGAGCGGTCAAGAGACCCAGTACTTC. Translated, it gives CASSLVSGQETQYF.

The chain is built from TRBV10-3 and TRBJ2-2; 16 nucleotides match TRBD2. Trimming removed 8 bases from V and 4 bases from J; junction bases left unmatched: 13. CDR3 length: 19 residues. Germline CDR1 is ENHRY and CDR2 is SYGVKD. CDR3 loop: CAIGGLSGTSGRATGELFF. The CDR3 coding sequence is TGTGCCATCGGGGGACTCTCCGGGACTAGCGGGAGGGCCACCGGGGAGCTGTTTTTT.

The genes are TRBV5-1 and TRBJ1-1, with 7 bases matching TRBD1. Germline trimming cut 0 bases from V and 4 bases from J; bases unmatched to any gene: 3. This CDR3 contains 14 residues. Germline V gene sequence: CDR1 SGHRS, CDR2 YFSETQ. The CDR3, as DNA: TGCGCCAGCAGCTTGGGGCAGGGGGTCACTGAAGCTTTCTTT. Amino acid sequence: CASSLGQGVTEAFF.

The chain carries TRBV3-1 (or the pseudogene TRBV3-2) and TRBJ2-5; 9 bases are a match to TRBD2. This CDR3 is built from 15 residues. Germline-derived CDR1 and CDR2 are LGHDT and YNNKEL (reference sequence). The V and J ends lost 8 bases and 5 bases, in that order; junction bases with no gene match: 12. The CDR3 region has the DNA TGTGCCAGCGCAACAGCGGGGGGCCTCGGGGAGACCCAGTACTTC. Translation gives CASATAGGLGETQYF.

The rearrangement joins TRBV6-1 to TRBJ1-5, with D perhaps matching TRBD1 (5 bases). Trimming shortened V by 2 bases and J by 9 bases, and 17 bases separated the two germline ends. The CDR3 length is 15 residues. Germline values: CDR1 MNHNS, CDR2 SASEGT. This CDR3 is CASSEYTRGLMPQHF. The CDR3 coding sequence is TGTGCCAGCAGTGAATACACACGGGGCTTAATGCCCCAGCATTTT.

The rearrangement joins TRBV11-2 to TRBJ2-2; D perhaps matches TRBD2 (5 bases). V was clipped by 5 bases and J by 0 bases, with 16 bases between them. Germline CDR1 is SGHAT and CDR2 is FQNNGV. The CDR3 loop spans 17 amino acids. CDR3 protein: CASSRDPSLANTGELFF. The CDR3 DNA reads as TGTGCCAGCAGCCGTGATCCCTCACTAGCGAACACCGGGGAGCTGTTTTTT.

The chain links TRBV5-4 to TRBJ2-5, with 9 positions matching TRBD2. V gave up 6 bases and J gave up 5 bases; unmatched junction bases: 8. The CDR3 totals 14 residues. Germline-derived CDR1 and CDR2 are SGHNT and YYREEE (reference sequence). CDR3 nucleotide sequence: TGTGCCAGCACCTTAGCGGGGGAAGGGGAGACCCAGTACTTC. Its protein product is CASTLAGEGETQYF.

The J gene is TRBJ2-7, the V gene TRBV29-1; D gene ambiguous. V was shortened by 5 bases and J by 0 bases, with 14 bases between the two germline ends. Germline V CDR1 and CDR2: SQVTM, ANQGSEA. The CDR3 is 14 amino acids. This CDR3 reads CSVYTSAYSYEQYF. The CDR3 DNA reads as TGCAGCGTTTACACTTCAGCCTACTCCTACGAGCAGTACTTC.